These 9 T cell receptor beta chains came from one sample sequenced in a study of CD8+ T cells in alopecia areata (dated by TCRdb to the late 2010s). Library method: the immunoSEQ multiplex PCR assay. For TCR sequencing, RNA was extracted from every sample and reverse transcribed into cDNA to serve as template. Entries here come from immuneACCESS through TCRdb and include only in-frame sequences with V and J called. Some clones fail to appear in such tables; in the studies checked, an unresolved V gene covers under half of the shortfall, and the cause of the remainder is unknown. This sample is represented by under 150,000 clones; 61% of them were singletons. The top ten clones comprise 4.5% to 6% of the sample. Read against the paper, the sample's time point label means: around 28 days on oral tofacitinib. Read against the paper, the sample's treatment or condition label means: oral pan-JAK inhibitor, 5-10 mg twice daily.

The source material was CD4+ T cells sorted from blood, sampled at week 4, from a patient treated with tofacitinib. The receptors were gathered from a human donor with alopecia areata.

The chain recombines TRBV29-1 with TRBJ2-5; 9 bases fit TRBD1. The CDR3 totals 12 residues. After removal of 7 bases from V and 4 bases from J, the junction contained 4 bases not matched to a gene. CDR1 and CDR2 from the germline V gene are SQVTM and ANQGSEA. In nucleotides, the CDR3 is TGCAGCGCCGTACAGGGGGCAGAGACCCAGTACTTC. It specifies CSAVQGAETQYF.

This clone was seen only a few times. This chain links TRBV7-7 with TRBJ2-5; 13 positions agree with TRBD2. The germline V gene encodes CDR1 SSHAT and CDR2 FNYEAQ (reference sequence). CDR3 length: 16 residues. The J segment lost 4 bases and the V segment lost 5 bases, leaving 7 bases of the junction unmatched. For the CDR3, the DNA is TGTGCCAGCAGCCTTTTCACTAGCGGGGGGGTAGAGACCCAGTACTTC. Its translation is CASSLFTSGGVETQYF.

This chain uses TRBV18 with TRBJ2-7; D gene uncertain. CDR3 size: 14 residues. CDR1 and CDR2 from the germline V gene are KGHSH and LQKENI. V lost 2 bases and J lost 0, with 8 bases in between. The CDR3 DNA follows: TGTGCCAGCTCACCAGTTCAGGTCTCCTACGAGCAGTACTTC. Translating it yields CASSPVQVSYEQYF.

This clone has a single count. The chain couples TRBV5-1 to TRBJ2-3; D gene unclear. The germline CDR1 and CDR2 sequences are SGHRS and YFSETQ. Trimming cost V 3 bases and J 0 bases, with 8 bases left between them. This CDR3 is 14 amino acids long. CDR3 in amino acids: CASSSDISTDTQYF. CDR3 coding DNA: TGCGCCAGCAGCTCGGATATTAGCACAGATACGCAGTATTTT. Complete variable domain (other parts from reference TRBV5-1 and TRBJ2-3): KAGVTQTPRYLIKTRGQQVTLSCSPISGHRSVSWYQQTPGQGLQFLFEYFSETQRNKGNFPGRFSGRQFSNSRSEMNVSTLELGDSALYLCASSSDISTDTQYFGPGTRLTVL.

The rearrangement uses TRBV29-1 and TRBJ2-7; a possible D gene is TRBD1 (5 bases). Germline assignment: CDR1 SQVTM and CDR2 ANQGSEA. This CDR3 has 12 amino acids. Trimming removed 6 bases at V and 2 bases at J, with 11 bases between. CDR3 nucleotide sequence: TGCAGCGTAAAGACAGATCCCTACGAGCAGTACTTC. It codes for CSVKTDPYEQYF.

This chain uses TRBV4-1 with TRBJ2-5; TRBD2 aligns across 10 bases. The CDR3 is 14 amino acids. The V gene's germline CDR1 is MGHRA and CDR2 YSYEKL. V was clipped by 4 bases and J by 2 bases; unmatched bases: 1. CDR3 region: CASSRTSGQETQYF. CDR3 sequence (DNA): TGCGCCAGCAGCCGGACTAGCGGACAAGAGACCCAGTACTTC.

Of note for this clone: The junction does not match germline at one end; this may be a read error. Other nucleotide sequences from this sample produce the same CDR3. V gene TRBV30 combines with J gene TRBJ1-5; perhaps TRBD1 as D (6 bases). CDR1 and CDR2 (germline): GTSNPN, SVGIG (reference sequence). The CDR3 totals 14 residues. DNA of the CDR3: TGCGCCTGGAGCTCCGGGGGCAGGAACCAGCCCCAGCATTTT. Its translation: CAWSSGGRNQPQHF.

This chain joins TRBV5-6 and TRBJ2-7; 9 bases match TRBD2. This CDR3 comprises 14 residues. V shed 0 bases and J 6 bases; nucleotides not matched to a gene: 4. Germline V CDR1 and CDR2: SGHDT, YYEEEE. The CDR3 protein is CASSLVSGSGEQYF. The CDR3 region has the DNA TGTGCCAGCAGCTTGGTTAGCGGGAGTGGCGAGCAGTACTTC.

This clone appeared a single time. The chain has TRBV7-9 and TRBJ2-3; no definite D call. The CDR3 is 11 amino acids. Deletions cut 4 bases from V and 4 bases from J, with 3 bases between. Germline CDR1 is SEHNR and CDR2 is FQNEAQ (reference sequence). CDR3 region: CASSYPDTQYF. The CDR3, as DNA: TGTGCCAGCAGCTATCCAGATACGCAGTATTTT.